This passage covers 17 T cell receptor beta chains from one sample sequenced in a study of shared clonotypes between healthy human individuals. Clones were read by immunoSEQ multiplex PCR, and TCRdb kept only the in-frame ones, dropping some. The data show a few million clones, approximately 95% seen once. The source material was naive CD4+ T cells from PBMCs. Stated subset: CD45RA+ positively selected. The origin of the receptors is a man younger than 35 in good health. Some clones in this sample may be carry-over from other donors' samples.

The rearrangement uses TRBV5-1 and TRBJ1-1; D is ambiguous. The CDR3 is 13 residues long. The ends were cut back, 2 bases at V and 0 bases at J, with 5 bases in the middle. In germline, CDR1 is SGHRS, CDR2 YFSETQ. The CDR3 region has the DNA TGCGCCAGCAGCTTTTCAATGAACACTGAAGCTTTCTTT. It encodes CASSFSMNTEAFF.

The chain has TRBV6-1 and TRBJ1-2; 10 bases are a match to TRBD1. This CDR3 is built from 16 residues. The V gene end was trimmed by 2 bases and the J gene end by 4 bases; junction bases not matched to a gene: 7. Per the germline V gene, CDR1 is MNHNS and CDR2 is SASEGT. The CDR3 sequence: CASSETGTGASYGYTF. The CDR3 DNA sequence: TGTGCCAGCAGTGAAACCGGGACAGGGGCCTCCTATGGCTACACCTTC.

The chain uses TRBV5-1 and TRBJ2-1; 7 nucleotides match TRBD1. With V trimmed by 4 bases and J by 6 bases, 7 bases remained unmatched. CDR1 is SGHRS, CDR2 YFSETQ, per germline. This CDR3 contains 14 residues. CDR3 region: CASSPSRGTNEQFF. CDR3 DNA: TGCGCCAGCAGCCCTTCCAGGGGGACCAATGAGCAGTTCTTC.

The rearrangement links TRBV19 to TRBJ1-1; 10 bases map to TRBD1. The trim removed 6 bases at V and 5 bases at J, leaving 6 bases unmatched. The CDR3 length is 14 residues. Germline lookup yields CDR1 LNHDA and CDR2 SQIVND (reference sequence). The CDR3 is CASRDRGSRTEAFF. CDR3 DNA: TGTGCCAGTAGGGACAGGGGGAGTCGGACTGAAGCTTTCTTT.

The J gene is TRBJ2-3, the V gene TRBV5-6, with a weak D call TRBD2 (6 bases). In germline, CDR1 is SGHDT, CDR2 YYEEEE. The CDR3 has 14 residues. Trimming cost V 4 bases and J 5 bases, with 14 bases left between them. The CDR3 is CASSVTSYRDTQYF. CDR3 DNA sequence: TGTGCCAGCAGCGTCACTAGCTACAGAGATACGCAGTATTTT.

This chain connects TRBV9 to TRBJ1-3; D gene unclear. Germline CDR1 reads SGDLS; CDR2 reads YYNGEE. The ends were cut back, 4 bases at V and 2 bases at J, with 7 bases in the middle. The CDR3 spans 13 residues. CDR3 bases: TGTGCCAGCAGCCCCACAACTGGAAACACCATATATTTT. Residues: CASSPTTGNTIYF.

The rearrangement joins TRBV28 to TRBJ2-7, with a weak D call TRBD1 (6 bases). The germline V and J ends were trimmed by 1 base and 4 bases, with 17 bases remaining between them. The V gene's germline CDR1 is MDHEN and CDR2 SYDVKM. The CDR3 covers 16 residues. CDR3 nucleotides: TGTGCCAGCAGTTTATCCCCAGGGGACCTGAAATACGAGCAGTACTTC. It codes for CASSLSPGDLKYEQYF.

The chain joins TRBV27 to TRBJ2-2, with TRBD2 as a possible D gene (6 bases). V lost 3 bases and J 4 bases, leaving 15 bases between the germline ends. Germline assignment: CDR1 MNHEY and CDR2 SMNVEV (reference sequence). The CDR3 consists of 16 residues. The CDR3 sequence: CASSFSGGWRTGELFF. CDR3 nucleotide sequence: TGTGCCAGCAGTTTTAGTGGAGGGTGGCGCACCGGGGAGCTGTTTTTT.

This chain connects TRBV25-1 to TRBJ2-1; tentative D call: TRBD2 (6 bases). Germline assignment: CDR1 MGHDK and CDR2 SYGVNS. The V end lost 4 bases, the J end lost 0 bases, and 13 bases lay between the germline ends. This CDR3 has 16 amino acids. The CDR3 protein is CASSASSASSYNEQFF. The CDR3 DNA follows: TGTGCCAGCAGTGCCTCTAGCGCGAGCTCCTACAATGAGCAGTTCTTC.

Comment on this clone: The sample has other DNA sequences that encode this CDR3 too. The chain recombines TRBV28 with TRBJ1-2, with D uncertain. The CDR3 is 11 residues long. The V gene's germline CDR1 is MDHEN and CDR2 SYDVKM. V was clipped by 2 bases and J by 4 bases, with 2 bases between them. The DNA for the CDR3 is TGTGCCAGCAGTTTAAGCTATGGCTACACCTTC. Protein product: CASSLSYGYTF.

As to this clone: In the same sample, other DNA sequences code for this CDR3. The rearrangement uses TRBV2 and TRBJ1-6; unclear D gene. The CDR3 has 11 residues. CDR1 and CDR2 (germline): SNHLY, FYNNEI. The V end was cut by 6 bases, the J end by 7 bases, with 4 bases between. The CDR3 spells CASRENSPLHF. CDR3 nucleotides: TGTGCCAGCAGAGAGAATTCACCCCTCCACTTT.

This chain links TRBV5-1 with TRBJ2-7, with 7 bases fitting TRBD1. The germline gives CDR1 SGHRS, CDR2 YFSETQ. The trim removed 0 bases at V and 7 bases at J, leaving 10 bases unmatched. The CDR3 has 15 residues. CDR3 nucleotide sequence: TGCGCCAGCAGCTTGGTCCCAGGGGGAAGGGGGGAGCAGTACTTC. Its protein product is CASSLVPGGRGEQYF.

This clone was picked up one time. The chain couples TRBV19 to TRBJ2-7; 7 bases agree with TRBD1. V gave up 5 bases and J gave up 3 bases; unmatched junction bases: 7. The CDR3 is made up of 14 amino acids. Germline CDR1 and CDR2: LNHDA and SQIVND (reference sequence). CDR3 bases: TGTGCCAGTAGTCGGGGACAGTACCTCTACGAGCAGTACTTC. It translates to CASSRGQYLYEQYF.

This clone was found once. This chain uses TRBV4-3 with TRBJ2-6; D is ambiguous. The germline V and J ends were trimmed by 6 bases and 4 bases, with 16 bases remaining between them. Germline values: CDR1 LGHNA, CDR2 YSLEER. This CDR3 contains 16 residues. CDR3 in DNA: TGCGCCAGCAGTCCTAGGCCGGCGGCCGGGGCCAACGTCCTGACTTTC. As protein: CASSPRPAAGANVLTF.

Notes on this clone: The sample carries other DNA sequences with the same CDR3. The chain employs TRBV5-1 and TRBJ2-1, with 9 nucleotides matching TRBD2. Germline lookup yields CDR1 SGHRS and CDR2 YFSETQ. The length of the CDR3 is 15 residues. V was pared by 0 bases and J by 4 bases, with 2 bases of the junction left unmatched. DNA for the CDR3: TGCGCCAGCAGCTTGGAGGGACTAGCATACAATGAGCAGTTCTTC. It encodes CASSLEGLAYNEQFF.

This chain joins TRBV4-1 and TRBJ2-7; 11 bases line up with TRBD2. The CDR3 contains 15 residues. The V gene's germline CDR1 is MGHRA and CDR2 YSYEKL. V shed 4 bases and J 3 bases; nucleotides not matched to a gene: 5. CDR3: CASSPTSGSLYEQYF. The CDR3 DNA follows: TGCGCCAGCAGCCCCACTAGCGGGAGTCTCTACGAGCAGTACTTC.

The J gene is TRBJ2-5, the V gene TRBV2; 11 nucleotides agree with TRBD1. There are 15 residues in the CDR3. The J segment lost 1 base and the V segment lost 6 bases, leaving 4 bases of the junction unmatched. Germline V CDR1 and CDR2: SNHLY, FYNNEI. CDR3 region: CASSRDRGTQETQYF. Written as DNA, the CDR3 is TGTGCCAGCAGCCGGGACAGGGGGACCCAAGAGACCCAGTACTTC.